The 8 T cell receptor beta chains below all came from one sample that was sequenced in a study of T cell repertoires in cytomegalovirus infection. One entry per CDR3 protein results from TCRdb running MiXCR on the reads. The sample holds 200,000 to 250,000 distinct CDR3 sequences; under 25% are singletons and the top ten take 15% to 20%. The specimen was CD8+ T cells from PBMCs. These receptors all stem from a human donor in good health (CMV status not recorded). Some clones in this sample may be carry-over from other donors' samples.

The rearrangement joins TRBV5-1 to TRBJ1-3; D might be TRBD1 (5 bases). The CDR3 sequence is 14 residues long. V lost 3 bases and J lost 0, with 7 bases in between. Germline-derived CDR1 and CDR2 are SGHRS and YFSETQ. As DNA, the CDR3 is TGCGCCAGCAGCTGGACAAGCTCTGGAAACACCATATATTTT. Translation: CASSWTSSGNTIYF.

This clonotype was picked up many times. CDR3 sequence reads: CAWKVGAGSRSSPLHF. In DNA form, the CDR3 reads TGTGCCTGGAAGGTGGGGGCCGGCAGCAGGTCTTCACCCCTCCACTTT. V usage is TRBV30 and J usage is TRBJ1-6, with a tentative D call TRBD1 (6 bases). Germline-derived CDR1 and CDR2 are GTSNPN and SVGIG (reference sequence). With 4 bases removed from V and 9 bases from J, the gap between germline ends came to 22 bases. This CDR3 region has 16 residues. Using reference TRBV30 and TRBJ1-6 for the parts outside the CDR3, the full variable domain is SQTIHQWPATLVQPVGSPLSLECTVEGTSNPNLYWYRQAAGRGLQLLFYSVGIGQISSEVPQNLSASRPQDRQFILSSKKLLLSDSGFYLCAWKVGAGSRSSPLHFGNGTRLTVT.

This chain links TRBV19 with TRBJ2-1; D unresolved. Between the trimmed V and J ends, which lost 1 base and 8 bases, there was a span of 9 bases. This CDR3 spans 13 amino acids. Germline V gene lookup returns CDR1 LNHDA and CDR2 SQIVND (reference sequence). CDR3: CASSIGRVYEQFF. CDR3 nucleotide sequence: TGTGCCAGTAGTATAGGAAGGGTTTATGAGCAGTTCTTC.

This chain's CDR3 is CASSLYTSGGVPLTGELFF. DNA of the CDR3: TGTGCCAGCAGTTTATACACTAGCGGGGGGGTCCCCCTCACCGGGGAGCTGTTTTTT. This sequence joins TRBV28 and TRBJ2-2, with 13 nucleotides matching TRBD2. The CDR3 is made up of 19 amino acids. The germline V gene encodes CDR1 MDHEN and CDR2 SYDVKM. Losses at the gene ends were 1 base for V and 4 bases for J; bases not matched to a gene: 9.

Points on this clonotype: A much larger clone differs by one base, so this may be a read error. The chain uses TRBV11-2 and TRBJ1-1; 9 positions agree with TRBD1. J lost 3 bases, V lost 6 bases, and 14 bases had no gene match. The CDR3 length is 17 residues. The germline gives CDR1 SGHAT, CDR2 FQNNGV. For the CDR3, the DNA is TGTGCCAGCAGTTACCCGGGACAGGGCGTCCTGGACACTGAAGCTTTCTTT. Encoded protein: CASSYPGQGVLDTEAFF.

In this sample, this clonotype turned up a few times. This chain joins TRBV7-9 and TRBJ1-5; D perhaps matches TRBD1 (5 bases). This CDR3 has 15 residues. The germline V gene has CDR1 SEHNR and CDR2 FQNEAQ (reference sequence). The germline V and J ends were trimmed by 4 bases and 5 bases, with 15 bases remaining between them. The CDR3 spells CASSSREDRHQPQHF. The CDR3, as DNA: TGTGCCAGCAGCTCCCGTGAAGACAGACATCAGCCCCAGCATTTT.

V and J are TRBV7-9 and TRBJ2-5, with 12 bases aligning to TRBD2. CDR3 size: 17 residues. Germline CDR1 SEHNR, CDR2 FQNEAQ (reference sequence). The ends lost 1 base at V and 1 base at J; junction bases unmatched: 4. The CDR3 protein is CASSLGTSGEFQETQYF. The CDR3 coding sequence is TGTGCCAGCAGCTTAGGGACTAGCGGGGAATTCCAAGAGACCCAGTACTTC.

J is TRBJ2-2 and V is TRBV28; 8 bases align to TRBD1. With V trimmed by 3 bases and J by 5 bases, 8 bases remained unmatched. Per germline, CDR1 MDHEN and CDR2 SYDVKM. There are 16 residues in the CDR3. The CDR3: CASSFWRTGWTGELFF. The CDR3 DNA sequence: TGTGCCAGCAGTTTTTGGAGGACAGGGTGGACCGGGGAGCTGTTTTTT.